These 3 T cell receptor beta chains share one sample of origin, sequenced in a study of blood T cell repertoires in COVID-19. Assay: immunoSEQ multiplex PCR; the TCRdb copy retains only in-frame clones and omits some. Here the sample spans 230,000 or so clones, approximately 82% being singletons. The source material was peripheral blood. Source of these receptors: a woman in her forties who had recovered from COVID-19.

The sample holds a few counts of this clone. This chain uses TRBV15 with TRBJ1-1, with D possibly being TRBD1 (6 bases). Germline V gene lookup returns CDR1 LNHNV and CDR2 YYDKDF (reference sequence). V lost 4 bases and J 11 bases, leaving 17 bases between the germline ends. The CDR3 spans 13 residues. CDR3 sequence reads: CATSNTAGEGAFF. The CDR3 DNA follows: TGTGCCACCAGCAACACTGCAGGGGAAGGGGCTTTCTTT.

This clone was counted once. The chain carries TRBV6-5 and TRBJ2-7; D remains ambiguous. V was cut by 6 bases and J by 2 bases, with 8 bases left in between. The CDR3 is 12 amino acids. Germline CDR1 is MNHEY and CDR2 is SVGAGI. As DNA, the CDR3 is TGTGCCAGCAGGGGCGAAACCTACGAGCAGTACTTC. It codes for CASRGETYEQYF.

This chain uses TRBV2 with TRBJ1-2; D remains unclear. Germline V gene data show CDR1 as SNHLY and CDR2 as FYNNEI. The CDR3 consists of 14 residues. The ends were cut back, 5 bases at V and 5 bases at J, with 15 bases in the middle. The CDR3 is CASSKGRETYGYTF. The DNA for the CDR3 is TGTGCCAGCAGTAAAGGACGGGAAACGTATGGCTACACCTTC.